This is a list of T cell receptor beta chains from one sample in a study of blood T cells in healthy people across ages. TCRdb ran MiXCR on the 5' RACE reads and lists one entry per CDR3 protein. The table records approximately 780,000 distinct CDR3 sequences, under 30% of them present only once. Separately, the same data were catalogued under a study of T cells of mothers and their children.

Sequencing was carried out using blood. The receptor set was obtained from a boy younger than 18 in good health. The CDR3 runs from the conserved cysteine through the conserved F or W. A row's size may be missing; if present it is once, few, many or a size class.

v_call	clone_size	j_call	cdr3_aa
TRBV5-1	.	TRBJ1-2	CASSFRTGADYGYTF
TRBV9	.	TRBJ2-3	CASSVSSLTDTQYF
TRBV6-1	few	TRBJ2-6	CASSGASSGANVLTF
TRBV11-1	.	TRBJ2-6	CASNLWDPGQGSAGANVLTF
TRBV7-9	.	TRBJ2-1	CASSPFLGAVYNEQFF
TRBV6-2/TRBV6-3	.	TRBJ2-5	CASSSIRPLGTPETQYF
TRBV7-9	few	TRBJ1-1	CASSLGGPEAFF
TRBV20-1	few	TRBJ2-7	CSASDRSSYEQYF
TRBV24-1	.	TRBJ2-3	CATSDLNRGTYTQYF
TRBV9	few	TRBJ1-1	CASSTRGLNTEAFF
TRBV28	few	TRBJ2-7	CASSAGTTEQYF
TRBV3-1	many	TRBJ2-7	CASSPTGGEQYF
TRBV7-2	.	TRBJ1-2	CASSLLWGRPDYGYTF
TRBV28	few	TRBJ2-1	CASSFPTSGGLYNEQFF
TRBV29-1	few	TRBJ1-6	CSVGTGGQPLHF
TRBV7-2	.	TRBJ1-4	CASSPGGFSTNEKLFF
TRBV20-1	few	TRBJ2-5	CSAYREETQYF
TRBV20-1	.	TRBJ2-1	CSVGAGLYNEQFF
TRBV7-8	.	TRBJ2-1	CASSPERGGFNEQFF
TRBV9	.	TRBJ1-4	CASSGAGANEKLFF
TRBV6-5	few	TRBJ2-1	CASRTPGSYEQFF
TRBV14	.	TRBJ2-1	CASSQEARDLPVATIVETLYF
TRBV29-1	few	TRBJ2-4	CSARGLGNIQYF
TRBV28	.	TRBJ2-7	CASSPQTGKPTPEQYF
TRBV6-5	.	TRBJ2-7	CASSYSAGGGYYEQYF
TRBV15	.	TRBJ2-3	CATSGRQGRSTDTQYF
TRBV7-3	.	.	CASSTTSGGISDAQYF
TRBV6-5	few	TRBJ2-7	CASRRTAYYEQYF
TRBV18	.	TRBJ2-7	CASSRLGGLTTTGEQYF
TRBV20-1	few	TRBJ1-2	CSAIFRDSLYGYTF
TRBV20-1	.	TRBJ2-7	CSARKGAGNYEQYF
TRBV20-1	few	TRBJ2-2	CSISGNTGELFF
TRBV7-2	few	TRBJ1-6	CASSTPGESPLHF
TRBV9	.	TRBJ2-2	CASSAGTSVTGELFF
TRBV6-1	few	TRBJ1-6	CASTGTVNSPLHF
TRBV9	.	TRBJ2-5	CASSVASRETQYF
TRBV6-5	.	TRBJ2-3	CASSYLQGSGTDTQYF
TRBV27	few	TRBJ1-1	CASRSTLGGHPGAFF
TRBV7-2	few	TRBJ1-6	CASSLQGAYNSPLHF
TRBV12-3/TRBV12-4	.	TRBJ1-2	CASSSRTGLNGYTF
TRBV6-6	few	TRBJ2-3	CASTSGGFYTQYF
TRBV7-2	many	TRBJ2-2	CASSPDPGTGELFF
TRBV25-1	many	TRBJ2-3	CASSGSSGGQTDTQYF
TRBV3-1	.	TRBJ1-5	CASSPAGQGNQPQHF
TRBV12-3/TRBV12-4	few	TRBJ1-2	CASSTRPAGYGYTF
TRBV10-2	few	TRBJ1-1	CASQPNGLNTEAFF
TRBV7-3	few	TRBJ2-2	CASSGRGRGTGELFF
TRBV15	.	TRBJ2-5	CATSKKRGRQETQYF
TRBV25-1	.	TRBJ2-1	CASSESSRGRYNEQFF
TRBV12-3/TRBV12-4	.	TRBJ1-3	CAGRTGYGNTIYF
TRBV15	.	TRBJ2-5	CATSRDGDGRGAQYF
TRBV28	.	TRBJ2-1	CASNLAGGEYNEQFF
TRBV6-1	few	TRBJ2-7	CASSEAPGAYEQYF